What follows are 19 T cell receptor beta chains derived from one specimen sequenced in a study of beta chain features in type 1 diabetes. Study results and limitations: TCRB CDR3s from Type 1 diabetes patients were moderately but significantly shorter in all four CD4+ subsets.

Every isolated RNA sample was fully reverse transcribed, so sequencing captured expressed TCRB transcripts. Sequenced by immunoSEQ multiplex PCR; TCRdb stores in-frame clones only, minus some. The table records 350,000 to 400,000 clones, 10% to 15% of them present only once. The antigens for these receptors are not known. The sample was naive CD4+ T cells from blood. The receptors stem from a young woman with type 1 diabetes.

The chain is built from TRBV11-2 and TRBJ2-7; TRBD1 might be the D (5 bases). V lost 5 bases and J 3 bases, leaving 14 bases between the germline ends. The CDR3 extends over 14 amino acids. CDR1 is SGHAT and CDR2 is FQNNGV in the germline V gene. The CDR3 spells CASSPRWGSYEQYF. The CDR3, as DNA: TGTGCCAGCAGCCCCCGGTGGGGCAGCTACGAGCAGTACTTC.

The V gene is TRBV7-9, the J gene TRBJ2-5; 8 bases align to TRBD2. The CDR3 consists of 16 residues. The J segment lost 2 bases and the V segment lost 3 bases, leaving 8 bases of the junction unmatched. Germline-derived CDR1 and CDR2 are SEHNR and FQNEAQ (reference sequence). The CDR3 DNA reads TGTGCCAGCAGCTTCAGAGCGGGGGTGAAGCAAGAGACCCAGTACTTC. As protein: CASSFRAGVKQETQYF.

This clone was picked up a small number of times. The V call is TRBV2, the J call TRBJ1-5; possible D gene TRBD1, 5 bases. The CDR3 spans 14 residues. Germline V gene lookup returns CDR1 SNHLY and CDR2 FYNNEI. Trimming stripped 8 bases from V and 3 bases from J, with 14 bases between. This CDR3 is CASGRGGNNQPQHF. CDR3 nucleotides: TGTGCCAGCGGCCGGGGGGGAAACAATCAGCCCCAGCATTTT. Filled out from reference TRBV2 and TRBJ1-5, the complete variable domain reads EPEVTQTPSHQVTQMGQEVILRCVPISNHLYFYWYRQILGQKVEFLVSFYNNEISEKSEIFDDQFSVERPDGSNFTLKIRSTKLEDSAMYFCASGRGGNNQPQHFGDGTRLSIL.

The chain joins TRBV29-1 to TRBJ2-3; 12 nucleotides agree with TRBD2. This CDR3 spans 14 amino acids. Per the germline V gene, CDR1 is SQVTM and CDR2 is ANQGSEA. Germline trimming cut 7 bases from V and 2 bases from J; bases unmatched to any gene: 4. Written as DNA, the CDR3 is TGCAGCGCCCGGACTAGCGGGGTCACAGATACGCAGTATTTT. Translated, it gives CSARTSGVTDTQYF.

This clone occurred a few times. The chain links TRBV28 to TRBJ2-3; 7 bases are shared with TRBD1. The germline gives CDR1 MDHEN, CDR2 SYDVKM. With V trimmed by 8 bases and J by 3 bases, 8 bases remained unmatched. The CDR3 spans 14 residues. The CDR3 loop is CASSGDSFTDTQYF. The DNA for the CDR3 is TGTGCCAGCTCTGGGGACAGTTTTACAGATACGCAGTATTTT.

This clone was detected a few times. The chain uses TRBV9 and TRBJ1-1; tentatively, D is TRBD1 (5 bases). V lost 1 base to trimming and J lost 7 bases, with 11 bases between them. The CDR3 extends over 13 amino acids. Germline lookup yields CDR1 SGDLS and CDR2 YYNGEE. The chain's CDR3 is CASSVSTEFEAFF. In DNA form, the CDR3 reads TGTGCCAGCAGCGTATCGACAGAATTTGAAGCTTTCTTT.

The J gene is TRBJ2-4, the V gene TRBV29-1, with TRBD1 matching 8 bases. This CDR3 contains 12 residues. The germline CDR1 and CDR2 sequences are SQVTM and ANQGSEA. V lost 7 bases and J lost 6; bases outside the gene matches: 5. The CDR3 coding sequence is TGCAGCGGAGGGGACAGGTTAAACATTCAGTACTTC. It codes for CSGGDRLNIQYF.

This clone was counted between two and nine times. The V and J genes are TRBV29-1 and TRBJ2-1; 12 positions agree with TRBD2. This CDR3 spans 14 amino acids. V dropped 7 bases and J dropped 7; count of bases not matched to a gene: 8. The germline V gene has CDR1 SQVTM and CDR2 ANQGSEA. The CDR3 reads CSARLAGERNEQFF. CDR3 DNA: TGCAGCGCGAGACTAGCGGGAGAGCGGAATGAGCAGTTCTTC.

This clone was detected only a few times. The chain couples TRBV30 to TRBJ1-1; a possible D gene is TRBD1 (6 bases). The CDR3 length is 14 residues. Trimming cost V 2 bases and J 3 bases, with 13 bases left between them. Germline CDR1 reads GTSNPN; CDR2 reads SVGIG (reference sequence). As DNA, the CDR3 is TGTGCCTGGAGTTTCCTGACAGGCTACACTGAAGCTTTCTTT. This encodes CAWSFLTGYTEAFF.

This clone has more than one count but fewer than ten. The CDR3 is CATSSPEQMNTEAFF. The CDR3 DNA follows: TGTGCCACCAGCTCACCAGAACAGATGAACACTGAAGCTTTCTTT. The rearrangement links TRBV15 to TRBJ1-1; D is unclear. The length of the CDR3 is 15 residues. Germline V gives CDR1 LNHNV, CDR2 YYDKDF (reference sequence). Trimming pared 5 bases from V and 0 bases from J, leaving 13 bases between.

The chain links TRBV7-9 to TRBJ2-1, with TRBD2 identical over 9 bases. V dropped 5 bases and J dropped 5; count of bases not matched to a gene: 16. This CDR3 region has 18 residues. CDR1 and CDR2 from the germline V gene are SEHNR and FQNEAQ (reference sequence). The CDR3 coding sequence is TGTGCCAGCAGCACGGGTCGTAGGGGGCTAGCGGGGAACAATGAGCAGTTCTTC. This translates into CASSTGRRGLAGNNEQFF.

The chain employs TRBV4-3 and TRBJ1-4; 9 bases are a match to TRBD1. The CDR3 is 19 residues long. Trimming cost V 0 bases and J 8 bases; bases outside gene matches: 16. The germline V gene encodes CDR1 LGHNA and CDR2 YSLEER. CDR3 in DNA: TGCGCCAGCAGCCAAGATCTGTCCAACAGGGGGCTAGAATGGGAAAAACTGTTTTTT. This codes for CASSQDLSNRGLEWEKLFF.

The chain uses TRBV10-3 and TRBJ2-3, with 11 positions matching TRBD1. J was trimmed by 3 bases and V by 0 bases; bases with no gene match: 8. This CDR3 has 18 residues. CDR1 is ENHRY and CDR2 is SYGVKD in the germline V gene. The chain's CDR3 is CAISESADGQGATDTQYF. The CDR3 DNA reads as TGTGCCATCAGTGAGTCCGCTGACGGACAGGGGGCAACAGATACGCAGTATTTT.

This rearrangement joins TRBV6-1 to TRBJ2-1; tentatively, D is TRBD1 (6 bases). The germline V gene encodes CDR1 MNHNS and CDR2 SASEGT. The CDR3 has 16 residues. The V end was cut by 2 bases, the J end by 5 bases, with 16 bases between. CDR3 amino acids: CASSEFLGQRDNEQFF. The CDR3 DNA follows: TGTGCCAGCAGTGAATTTCTCGGACAGAGAGACAATGAGCAGTTCTTC.

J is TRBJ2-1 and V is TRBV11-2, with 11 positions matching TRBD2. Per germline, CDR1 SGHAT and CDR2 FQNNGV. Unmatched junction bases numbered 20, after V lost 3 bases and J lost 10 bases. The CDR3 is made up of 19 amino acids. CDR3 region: CASSFSDGWGLAVRGEQFF. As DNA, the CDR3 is TGTGCCAGCAGCTTTAGCGACGGGTGGGGACTAGCGGTCCGAGGGGAGCAGTTCTTC.

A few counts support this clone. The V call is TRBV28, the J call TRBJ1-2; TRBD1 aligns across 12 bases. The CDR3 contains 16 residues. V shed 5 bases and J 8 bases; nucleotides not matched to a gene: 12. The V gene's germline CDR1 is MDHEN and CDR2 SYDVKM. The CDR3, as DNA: TGTGCCAGCAGTCACCGGCTGGGACAGGGGGCGCGGGGCTACACCTTC. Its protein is CASSHRLGQGARGYTF.

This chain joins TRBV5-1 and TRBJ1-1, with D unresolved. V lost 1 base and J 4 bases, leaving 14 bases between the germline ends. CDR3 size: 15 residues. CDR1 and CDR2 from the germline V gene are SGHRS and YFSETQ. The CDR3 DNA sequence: TGCGCCAGCAGCTTGTCCGGAGGGAGGCTCACTGAAGCTTTCTTT. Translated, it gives CASSLSGGRLTEAFF.

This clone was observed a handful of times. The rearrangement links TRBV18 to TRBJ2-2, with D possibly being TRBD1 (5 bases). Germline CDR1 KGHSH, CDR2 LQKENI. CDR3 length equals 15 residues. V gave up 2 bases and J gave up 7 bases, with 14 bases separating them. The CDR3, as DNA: TGTGCCAGCTCACCAATCCGCAGGGATGGCGGGGAGCTGTTTTTT. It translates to CASSPIRRDGGELFF.

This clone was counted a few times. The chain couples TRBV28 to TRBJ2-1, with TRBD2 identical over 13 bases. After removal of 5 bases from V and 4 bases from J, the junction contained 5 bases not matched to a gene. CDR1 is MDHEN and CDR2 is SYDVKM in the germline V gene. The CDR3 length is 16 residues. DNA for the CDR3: TGTGCCAGCAGTCCTACGGGACTAGCGGGGTACAATGAGCAGTTCTTC. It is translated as CASSPTGLAGYNEQFF. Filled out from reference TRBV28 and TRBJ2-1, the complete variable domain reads DVKVTQSSRYLVKRTGEKVFLECVQDMDHENMFWYRQDPGLGLRLIYFSYDVKMKEKGDIPEGYSVSREKKERFSLILESASTNQTSMYLCASSPTGLAGYNEQFFGPGTRLTVL.